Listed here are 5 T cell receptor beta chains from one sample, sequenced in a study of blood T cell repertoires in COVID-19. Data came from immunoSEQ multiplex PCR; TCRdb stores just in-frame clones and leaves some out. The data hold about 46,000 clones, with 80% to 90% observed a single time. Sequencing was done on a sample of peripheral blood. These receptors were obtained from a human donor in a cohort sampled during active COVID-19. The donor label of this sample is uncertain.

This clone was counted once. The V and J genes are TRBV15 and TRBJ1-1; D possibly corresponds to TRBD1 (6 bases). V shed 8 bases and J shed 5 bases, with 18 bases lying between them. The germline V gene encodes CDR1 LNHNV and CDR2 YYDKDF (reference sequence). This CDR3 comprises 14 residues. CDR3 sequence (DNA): TGTGCCACCGTATTAGGCAGGGGTCAGACTGAAGCTTTCTTT. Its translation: CATVLGRGQTEAFF.

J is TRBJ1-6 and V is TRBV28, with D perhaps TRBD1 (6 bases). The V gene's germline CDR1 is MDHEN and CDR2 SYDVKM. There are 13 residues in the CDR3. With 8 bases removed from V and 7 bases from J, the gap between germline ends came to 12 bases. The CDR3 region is CASGPGANSPLHF. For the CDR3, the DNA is TGTGCCAGCGGTCCAGGGGCGAATTCACCCCTCCACTTT.

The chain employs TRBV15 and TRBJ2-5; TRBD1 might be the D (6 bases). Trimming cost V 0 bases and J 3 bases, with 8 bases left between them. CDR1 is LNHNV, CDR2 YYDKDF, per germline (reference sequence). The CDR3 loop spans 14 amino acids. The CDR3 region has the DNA TGTGCCACCAGCAGAGATGGGGGCAAAGAGACCCAGTACTTC. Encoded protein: CATSRDGGKETQYF.

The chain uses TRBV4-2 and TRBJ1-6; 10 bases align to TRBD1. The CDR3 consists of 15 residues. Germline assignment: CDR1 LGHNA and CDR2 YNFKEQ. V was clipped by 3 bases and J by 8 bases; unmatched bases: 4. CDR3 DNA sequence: TGTGCCAGCAGCCAGGAGACAGGGGGCCATTCACCCCTCCACTTT. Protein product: CASSQETGGHSPLHF.

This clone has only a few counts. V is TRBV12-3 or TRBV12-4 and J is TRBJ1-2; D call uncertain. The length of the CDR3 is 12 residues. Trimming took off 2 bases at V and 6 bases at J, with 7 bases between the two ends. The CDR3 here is CASSLIGNGYTF. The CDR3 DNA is TGTGCCAGCAGTTTAATCGGTAATGGCTACACCTTC.